This T cell receptor beta chain originates from a study of identical twins' blood T cells. Study-wide points: Twin similarity might stem from environmental factors, not only genetics. Shared CDR3 clonotype counts between two donors mainly tracked the product of their cloneset sizes, twins included. Top TCRbeta clonotypes were shared more with twin than unrelated donors.

Worth noting for this clonotype: Antigen unknown. The junction differs from germline at one of its ends, possibly a read error.

Original analysis: Each library had roughly 2.2 to 4 million CDR3 reads and about 100,000 to nearly 500,000 clonotypes. TCRdb reprocessed the 5' RACE reads with MiXCR, giving one entry per CDR3 protein. TCRdb's processing, not the authors', yielded these V and J calls. The data contain 350,000 to 400,000 distinct CDR3 sequences, about 28% of them singletons. The CDR3 extends over 14 amino acids. Per the germline V gene, CDR1 is MNHEY and CDR2 is SVGEGT. This chain uses TRBV6-2 or TRBV6-3 with TRBJ1-1; D ambiguous. Sequenced input: PBMCs. This sequence was found in a woman aged 18 to 50 in good health. DNA for the CDR3: TGTGCCAGCACCCCCTCGACGTCCTACACTGAAGATTTCTTT. Its translation is CASTPSTSYTEDFF.